Listed below are T cell receptor beta chains from one sample, sequenced in a study of a mutant IDH1 vaccine in newly diagnosed glioma. Sequencing was performed with immunoSEQ multiplex PCR; in TCRdb, only in-frame clones are kept and a portion is missing. The repertoire has some 60,000 clones, roughly nine tenths of them found once; the top ten carry around 1.7%. For these TCRs, the target antigens are not known. The specimen comprised PBMCs, sampled from a glioma patient whose treatment included an IDH1 peptide vaccine. These receptors all stem from a man between 40 and 49 years old with glioma. The conserved cysteine and the conserved F or W are not part of the CDR3 here. D genes are given only for firm matches.

D gene,J gene,V gene,CDR3 protein
-,TRBJ2-7,TRBV2,ASIHGVDGPSYEQY
-,TRBJ2-1,TRBV6-1,ASSGPDEQF
-,TRBJ2-5,TRBV7-2,ASSQVAANQETQY
-,TRBJ1-5,TRBV2,ASNDWGAAFNQPQH
TRBD1,TRBJ1-2,TRBV27,ASSLTQGAFGYT
-,TRBJ2-5,TRBV19,ASSIKALQETQY
-,TRBJ1-2,TRBV7-9,ASSPLQGAWYGYT
-,TRBJ1-4,TRBV18,ASSPRTASLNEKLF
-,TRBJ2-7,TRBV4-3,ASSQGAGVGYEQY
-,TRBJ2-7,TRBV19,ASTTMDGSYEQY
TRBD1,TRBJ2-2,TRBV15,ATSTPGQGVTDTGELF
-,TRBJ2-2,TRBV10-1,ASSEEFTRELF
TRBD1,TRBJ1-5,TRBV2,ASRGGQVSNQPQH
TRBD2,TRBJ2-7,TRBV11-2,ASSSRTSGYSYEQY
-,TRBJ2-1,TRBV4-1,ASSQVGRVEQF
TRBD1,TRBJ1-4,TRBV5-5,ASSSFDRGDNEKLF
TRBD2,TRBJ2-3,TRBV19,ARGLPSGRDTQY
-,TRBJ2-7,TRBV14,ASSQGLSMQY
-,TRBJ1-1,TRBV7-6,ASSRLGQTNTEAF
TRBD2,TRBJ2-3,TRBV5-1,ASSLGREGRHTQY
-,TRBJ2-6,TRBV6-1,ASSQAAGANVLT
-,TRBJ1-2,TRBV1,TSSQGALGGYT
-,TRBJ1-1,TRBV29-1,SVEVPFWSEAF
TRBD1,TRBJ2-7,TRBV19,ASSPTGDDEQY
-,TRBJ2-1,TRBV2,ASRWGETNEQF
TRBD1,TRBJ2-5,TRBV27,ASSLRGLAGETQY
TRBD2,TRBJ2-7,TRBV2,ACGTRAYEQY
TRBD2,TRBJ2-7,TRBV4-3,ASSQDPGGQAGLAAYEQY
-,TRBJ1-4,TRBV7-9,ASSPRTATNEKLF
-,TRBJ2-7,TRBV13,ASSFEEQEQY
TRBD2,TRBJ2-3,TRBV12-5,ASGYSGTSTDTQY
-,TRBJ2-7,TRBV2,ASNQGNYEQY
-,TRBJ1-2,TRBV5-4,ASSVSRDGYT
-,TRBJ1-4,TRBV5-1,ASSPGGDEKLF
-,TRBJ2-5,TRBV6-5,ASSWGPQETQY